This T cell receptor beta chain was sequenced for a study of blood T cell repertoires in COVID-19. V was pared by 4 bases and J by 0 bases, with 10 bases of the junction left unmatched. The CDR3 spans 18 residues. CDR1 is PRHDT and CDR2 is FYEKMQ in the germline V gene (reference sequence). Source study methods: Estimated nucleated cell counts came from reference gene primer amplification. Measured with immunoSEQ multiplex PCR; TCRdb has only the in-frame clones, and not every one. V, J and clone size are taken as reported in that table, and D and trimming were inferred from the DNA itself. The repertoire holds about 280,000 clones, roughly 85% seen once, with 2.5% to 3% in the top ten.

The V call is TRBV13, the J call TRBJ2-1, with 9 positions matching TRBD2. The sequence derives from a woman aged 45-60 years who had recovered from COVID-19. The sample was PBMCs or T cells enriched from blood (not recorded which). The CDR3: CASSSAGRGGSSYNEQFF. The CDR3 DNA reads as TGTGCCAGCAGCTCGGCTGGGCGGGGGGGTTCCTCCTACAATGAGCAGTTCTTC.